The clone carrying this T cell receptor (beta chain) was seen more than once but under ten times. Germline CDR1 ENHRY, CDR2 SYGVKD. The CDR3 contains 13 residues. The V and J ends lost 1 base and 7 bases, in that order; junction bases with no gene match: 0. Next came a second PCR, run for about 6 to 12 cycles, which used a sample-barcoded 5' primer along with a J-beta primer mix. Each cDNA was tagged by a template-switch adaptor containing 12 random nucleotides. TCRdb passed the 5' RACE reads through MiXCR, listing each CDR3 protein once. The sample shows 1.2 million to 1.5 million distinct CDR3 sequences, approximately 60% of them seen only once. These data come from a study of blood T cells in healthy people across ages.

Specimen: blood. The origin of this receptor is a young man in good health. This chain joins TRBV10-3 and TRBJ2-1; 8 bases line up with TRBD2. CDR3 residues: CAISELAGNEQFF. The DNA of the CDR3 is TGTGCCATCAGTGAGTTAGCGGGAAATGAGCAGTTCTTC.